This TCR beta chain was found in a study of tumor-infiltrating lymphocytes in primary liver carcinoma (TCRdb year 2017). For the wider study: Of the five patients (three men and two women, aged 30 to 69 years), four had hepatocellular carcinoma and one had combined HCC and intrahepatic cholangiocarcinoma. The tumors of the five patients were staged as T1-T3 N0M0, with maximum diameters ranging from roughly 4 to 10 cm. Roughly 3.5 to 8 million productive TCRbeta reads were obtained per sample, and no significant difference in read depth was found between tissue types. For each liver tumor, the study sampled five regions along with adjacent normal tissue and blood, and applied TCRbeta repertoire sequencing, expression microarrays and whole-exome sequencing. TCRbeta repertoire sequencing covered 35 specimens from 5 patients: some 25 tumor regions, 5 adjacent noncancerous liver tissues and 5 peripheral blood samples. The roughly 25 tumor region samples were profiled with Agilent mRNA microarrays so that TCRbeta repertoire diversity could be related to the local molecular phenotype. Reproducibility between technical replicate repertoires was high, with correlation coefficients above 0.98 and mean shared-clone rates about 0.9.

The investigation overall reported the following: Bulk unsorted samples precluded comparing CD4+ and CD8+ T cell repertoires. Pairs of tumor regions showed greater repertoire overlap (mean roughly 35%) than tumor-adjacent pairs (around 17%) or tumor-blood pairs (approximately 14%), which is consistent with antigen-driven expansion. Because sequencing covered only the TCR beta chain and unpaired alpha chains were not captured, true repertoire diversity is likely underestimated. With just a few patients in the study, the authors point out that the findings should be validated in a larger study. Only about 7-25% of top clones were found in all five regions of a tumor, suggesting spatial heterogeneity of tumor-infiltrating T cells. A significantly larger repertoire fraction was made up by the top 250 clones in tumors than in blood (p = 0.039).

Taken from the germline V gene, the CDR1 and CDR2 loops are SGHRS and YFSETQ. The CDR3 runs 14 residues from the cysteine to the phenylalanine. The read is trimmed to its CDR3 DNA, 42 bases read in frame from base 1. Using a constant-region primer and ProtoScript II reverse transcriptase, TCRbeta-specific cDNA was reverse-transcribed from approximately 0.55 ug total RNA. The TCRbeta libraries were prepared through three rounds of nested multiplex PCR following a slightly modified ARM-PCR procedure. Each of the first two PCR rounds ran for 9 to 10 cycles using multiplex TRBV1-TRBV30 forward primers together with a Cbeta reverse primer. A final 25-cycle PCR with Deep VentR polymerase added sample barcodes and Illumina adapters. Amplicons of 200-500 bp were gel-purified with a QIAquick gel extraction kit before sequencing. TCRbeta amplicons were sequenced on an Illumina HiSeq 2500 with 250-bp paired-end reads. Per the authors' processing: Trimmomatic v0.33 was used to quality-trim the reads, and FLASH v1.2.11 was used to merge paired reads so that full CDR3 sequences could be recovered. MiGEC v1.2.1b assigned V, D and J germline segments to the rearranged TCRbeta sequences. Clonotype statistics and Shannon-Wiener diversity indices were calculated with VDJtools v1.0.0. Except for diversity analysis, only each sample's 250 most abundant clonotypes were used in subsequent analyses to reduce sampling bias. TCRdb reworked the public reads: Q25 trimming with fastp, MiXCR clone assembly, productive beta chains retained. A single entry per CDR3 protein holds the most common genes and DNA from its merged rows. These V and J calls are TCRdb output, not the study's own analysis. This sample lists about 100,000 distinct CDR3 sequences; approximately 71% were detected once. 9% to 10% of the sample is taken by the ten largest.

Total RNA and DNA were co-extracted from 20-30 mg of bulk tissue with the AllPrep DNA/RNA mini kit, without cell sorting. Roughly five patients with histopathologically diagnosed primary liver carcinoma underwent surgical resection in China between November 2015 and 2016. At the time of sampling, the patients had chronic HBV infection and had not received any treatment. Five spatially separated regions were sampled per tumor: superior, inferior, left-lateral and right-lateral poles, plus the tumor centre. Histology showed that every tumor sample contained more than 85% viable tumor cells. Fresh tumor and adjacent tissue pieces were bisected, with one half stored in RNAlater at -80 degrees C and the other half sent for histology. In the case of this clonotype: The specificity of this receptor is unknown. The junction differs from germline at one of its ends, possibly a read error.

The receptor comes from a woman in her sixties with primary liver carcinoma and hepatitis B virus infection. The source material was liver tumor tissue from sampling region 5. Explained via the paper, the cell subset or site label denotes: tumor region T5, tumor centre. The chain is assembled from TRBV5-1 and TRBJ2-7; the central 10 bases match TRBD2. The sequenced DNA is TGCGCCAGAAGCTTACTAGCGGGGAGCTACGAGCAGTACTTC. Translated, it gives CARSLLAGSYEQYF. Where the CDR3 stops, the reference TRBV5-1 and TRBJ2-7 genes take over; the full variable domain is KAGVTQTPRYLIKTRGQQVTLSCSPISGHRSVSWYQQTPGQGLQFLFEYFSETQRNKGNFPGRFSGRQFSNSRSEMNVSTLELGDSALYLCARSLLAGSYEQYFGPGTRLTVT.